The T cell receptor (beta chain) under discussion was sequenced for a study of spatial heterogeneity in lung cancer. The overall study: Beta-chain sequences consistently outnumbered alpha-chain sequences in detection.

Trimming stripped 0 bases from V and 8 bases from J, with 16 bases between. The CDR3 runs 15 residues. Germline V lookup: CDR1 LGHDT, CDR2 YNNKEL (reference sequence). Via MiXCR, TCRdb re-called the 5' RACE reads, giving one row per CDR3 protein. The sample consists of roughly 99,000 distinct CDR3 sequences, approximately 19% of them appearing once. This clonotype was seen once. As for time point: blood at routine non-recurrence follow-up after resection. The sample here was PBMCs, taken at follow-up. This sequence joins TRBV3-1 and TRBJ1-2, with D possibly TRBD1 on 5 matching bases. The TCR comes from a male donor with early-stage non-small cell lung cancer. The CDR3 loop reads CASSQDGTLRRGYTF. Written as DNA, the CDR3 is TGTGCCAGCAGCCAAGATGGGACCCTCCGGCGGGGCTACACCTTC.